One T cell receptor (beta chain) is described in this entry. Repertoires were generated with immunoSEQ multiplex PCR, while TCRdb's copy carries only in-frame clones and drops some. The sample comprises 60,000 to 70,000 clones, approximately 90% of which are singletons, and almost 1.5% rests with the top ten. This entry comes from a study of T cell changes during pregnancy in multiple sclerosis. The germline gives CDR1 SGHDT, CDR2 YYEEEE. Trimming took 0 bases from V and 4 from J, leaving 13 bases between them. The CDR3 contains 16 residues. J is TRBJ2-2 and V is TRBV5-6; TRBD1 might be the D (6 bases). The receptor's source is a female donor with multiple sclerosis, enrolled in a pregnancy study. The sample was peripheral blood, taken in the second trimester of pregnancy. The CDR3 reads CASSLDREKRTGELFF. The DNA for the CDR3 is TGTGCCAGCAGCTTGGACAGGGAAAAACGCACCGGGGAGCTGTTTTTT.